The 10 T cell receptor beta chains reported below all come from one sample, sequenced in a study of blood T cells in healthy people across ages. A second PCR, run for roughly 7 to 12 cycles, used a sample-barcoded 5' primer plus a J-beta primer mix. In TCRdb, the 5' RACE reads were re-called with MiXCR into one record per CDR3 protein. The table has 700,000 to 950,000 distinct CDR3 sequences, about 62% seen once. Input material: blood. These receptors were obtained from a man younger than 40 in good health.

The chain has TRBV12-5 and TRBJ2-5, with 12 bases identical to TRBD2. The germline gives CDR1 LGHNT, CDR2 FRNRAP. The CDR3 loop spans 18 amino acids. The ends lost 10 bases at V and 4 bases at J; junction bases unmatched: 19. CDR3 loop: CANPQSLAGGINGETQYF. Written as DNA, the CDR3 is TGTGCTAACCCCCAGTCACTAGCGGGGGGAATTAATGGAGAGACCCAGTACTTC.

V usage is TRBV20-1 and J usage is TRBJ2-1; TRBD2 is a possible D gene (5 bases). V lost 6 bases, J lost 3 bases, and 12 bases lay in between. The germline V gene has CDR1 DFQATT and CDR2 SNEGSKA (reference sequence). The CDR3 has 13 residues. This chain's CDR3 is CSATDFYYNEQFF. As DNA, the CDR3 is TGCAGTGCGACGGACTTCTACTACAATGAGCAGTTCTTC.

The V gene is TRBV5-1, the J gene TRBJ1-4; maybe TRBD1 (5 bases). The germline gives CDR1 SGHRS, CDR2 YFSETQ. The V gene lost 4 bases and the J gene lost 0 bases, with 10 bases spanning the gap. This CDR3 is built from 15 residues. In nucleotides, the CDR3 is TGCGCCAGCAGCCGACGGGGGACAACTAATGAAAAACTGTTTTTT. This encodes CASSRRGTTNEKLFF.

CDR3 region: CASRSGGPHNEQFF. CDR3 DNA sequence: TGCGCCAGCAGATCCGGGGGACCCCACAATGAGCAGTTCTTC. The rearrangement uses TRBV5-1 and TRBJ2-1; TRBD2 might be the D (6 bases). Germline CDR1 is SGHRS and CDR2 is YFSETQ. The CDR3 sequence is 14 residues long. V gave up 5 bases and J gave up 5 bases, with 14 bases separating them.

The chain combines TRBV20-1 with TRBJ2-1; the match to TRBD2 covers 16 bases. The V gene end was trimmed by 4 bases and the J gene end by 6 bases; junction bases not matched to a gene: 9. This CDR3 comprises 17 residues. CDR1 and CDR2 (germline): DFQATT, SNEGSKA (reference sequence). The CDR3 region has the DNA TGCAGTGCTATAAGATCGGGACTAGCGGGGGGGCCCAATGAGCAGTTCTTC. It is translated as CSAIRSGLAGGPNEQFF.

The V gene is TRBV7-2, the J gene TRBJ2-4, with TRBD1 matching over 9 bases. TRBJ2-7 matches the DNA end more closely, so the J call is doubtful. The length of the CDR3 is 15 residues. CDR1 SGHTA and CDR2 FQGNSA come from the germline V gene. CDR3 in amino acids: CASSRWTGVDAEQYF. Written as DNA, the CDR3 is TGTGCCAGCAGCCGATGGACAGGGGTTGACGCCGAGCAGTACTTC.

In this sample, this clonotype turned up a few times. The chain couples TRBV20-1 to TRBJ2-7; weak D call: TRBD2 (6 bases). The CDR3 covers 16 residues. Germline values: CDR1 DFQATT, CDR2 SNEGSKA (reference sequence). The ends were cut back, 0 bases at V and 4 bases at J, with 19 bases in the middle. The CDR3 loop reads CSARDVRREGAYEQYF. Written as DNA, the CDR3 is TGCAGTGCTAGAGATGTGAGGAGGGAAGGGGCGTACGAGCAGTACTTC.

V is TRBV6-5 and J is TRBJ2-3; D gene ambiguous. V gave up 2 bases and J gave up 2 bases, with 8 bases separating them. This CDR3 has 14 amino acids. Germline CDR1 and CDR2: MNHEY and SVGAGI. CDR3 sequence: CASSYHGNTDTQYF. The CDR3 nucleotides read TGTGCCAGCAGTTACCACGGAAACACAGATACGCAGTATTTT.

The chain carries TRBV6-5 and TRBJ2-5; 7 positions match TRBD1. V was clipped by 6 bases and J by 4 bases; unmatched bases: 8. Looked up from germline, CDR1 is MNHEY and CDR2 is SVGAGI. This CDR3 comprises 14 residues. The CDR3 spells CASSPDRARETQYF. DNA for the CDR3: TGTGCCAGCAGCCCCGACAGGGCGAGAGAGACCCAGTACTTC.

The sample holds one count of this clonotype. The chain joins TRBV27 to TRBJ1-2, with D perhaps TRBD1 (6 bases). V was shortened by 3 bases and J by 6 bases, with 23 bases between the two germline ends. This CDR3 comprises 17 residues. Germline CDR1 MNHEY, CDR2 SMNVEV (reference sequence). The CDR3 protein is CASSFLTAISGANGYTF. The CDR3 region has the DNA TGTGCCAGCAGTTTCCTTACCGCGATTTCGGGGGCCAATGGCTACACCTTC.